The 10 T cell receptor beta chains presented below share a single source sample, sequenced in a study of T cell responses to AZD1222 COVID-19 vaccine. Repertoires were generated with immunoSEQ multiplex PCR, while TCRdb's copy carries only in-frame clones and drops some. The repertoire holds some 120,000 clones, roughly 88% seen once, with 4% to 5.5% in the top ten. This specimen was peripheral blood, taken on day 0 of AZD1222 vaccination. These receptors all come from an adult in good health.

This clone was seen a single time. V gene TRBV5-1 combines with J gene TRBJ2-1, with 8 bases lining up with TRBD1. Trimming took 4 bases from V and 13 from J; bases not matched to a gene: 10. CDR1 and CDR2 from the germline V gene are SGHRS and YFSETQ. CDR3 length: 13 amino acids. CDR3 protein: CASSRNDRGVQFF. The CDR3 nucleotides read TGCGCCAGCAGCAGGAACGACAGGGGAGTACAGTTCTTC.

This chain connects TRBV6-2 or TRBV6-3 to TRBJ2-3; TRBD1 or TRBD2 may be the D gene (5 bases each). From germline, CDR1 is MNHEY and CDR2 SVGEGT. V lost 2 bases and J lost 1, with 10 bases in between. CDR3 length equals 15 residues. In DNA, the CDR3 is TGTGCCAGCAGTTACGGGCAGGGACGCACAGATACGCAGTATTTT. Amino acid sequence: CASSYGQGRTDTQYF.

The chain carries TRBV6-5 and TRBJ2-3, with D possibly being TRBD1 or TRBD2 (5 bases each). The V end lost 2 bases, the J end lost 0 bases, and 6 bases lay between the germline ends. CDR3 length: 14 amino acids. CDR1 and CDR2 (germline): MNHEY, SVGAGI. For the CDR3, the DNA is TGTGCCAGCAGTTACGGGGGAAGCACAGATACGCAGTATTTT. Translation: CASSYGGSTDTQYF.

Regarding this clone: A read error may account for a junction end that differs from germline. The genes are TRBV27 and TRBJ2-2; 7 bases are a match to TRBD2. The length of the CDR3 is 13 residues. The germline CDR1 and CDR2 sequences are MNHEY and SMNVEV (reference sequence). CDR3 region: CARSFGRGGELFF. The DNA of the CDR3 is TGTGCCCGCAGTTTTGGGCGGGGGGGGGAGCTGTTTTTT.

This chain links TRBV10-3 with TRBJ2-7; 8 nucleotides line up with TRBD2. CDR1 ENHRY and CDR2 SYGVKD come from the germline V gene. Trimming took 10 bases from V and 0 from J; bases not matched to a gene: 2. The CDR3 has 12 residues. CDR3 bases: TGTGCCAATAGCGGGAACTCCTACGAGCAGTACTTC. It yields the protein CANSGNSYEQYF.

The genes are TRBV28 and TRBJ1-4; D is perhaps TRBD1 (6 bases). From germline, CDR1 is MDHEN and CDR2 SYDVKM. V was trimmed by 8 bases and J by 0 bases, leaving 13 bases between them. This CDR3 has 15 residues. CDR3 in amino acids: CASSDSYATNEKLFF. CDR3 bases: TGTGCCAGCTCGGACAGTTATGCAACTAATGAAAAACTGTTTTTT.

V usage is TRBV18 and J usage is TRBJ1-3; 9 nucleotides agree with TRBD1. The V segment lost 2 bases and the J segment 4 bases; nucleotides outside the gene matches: 6. The CDR3 totals 16 residues. Germline assignment: CDR1 KGHSH and CDR2 LQKENI. The DNA for the CDR3 is TGTGCCAGCTCACCAAGACAGGGGGAGGTCGGAAACACCATATATTTT. Protein product: CASSPRQGEVGNTIYF. Full variable domain (rest looked up from reference TRBV18 and TRBJ1-3): NAGVMQNPRHLVRRRGQEARLRCSPMKGHSHVYWYRQLPEEGLKFMVYLQKENIIDESGMPKERFSAEFPKEGPSILRIQQVVRGDSAAYFCASSPRQGEVGNTIYFGEGSWLTVV.

This clone was observed once. The V gene is TRBV7-9, the J gene TRBJ1-1; 7 bases agree with TRBD1. The CDR3 runs to 16 residues. V was pared by 0 bases and J by 1 base, with 5 bases of the junction left unmatched. Germline V gives CDR1 SEHNR, CDR2 FQNEAQ (reference sequence). The CDR3 loop reads CASSLAQWTGNTEAFF. CDR3 coding DNA: TGTGCCAGCAGCTTAGCTCAGTGGACAGGGAACACTGAAGCTTTCTTT.

The rearrangement joins TRBV12-5 to TRBJ1-3; TRBD1 might be the D (5 bases). Trimming shortened V by 5 bases and J by 3 bases, and 14 bases separated the two germline ends. The CDR3 sequence is 15 residues long. CDR1 and CDR2 (germline): LGHNT, FRNRAP. The CDR3 DNA follows: TGTGCTAGTGGTGTCGGGCTGGGGCTTGGAAACACCATATATTTT. Amino acid sequence: CASGVGLGLGNTIYF.

The count of this clone is one. The rearrangement links TRBV5-5 to TRBJ2-7; no firm D call. Germline V lookup: CDR1 SGHKS, CDR2 YYEKEE (reference sequence). The CDR3 totals 16 residues. V lost 2 bases and J 3 bases, leaving 18 bases between the germline ends. CDR3 coding DNA: TGTGCCAGCAGCTTTGATGAAATTCGTGGGGACTACGAGCAGTACTTC. Residues: CASSFDEIRGDYEQYF.